This entry lists 20 T cell receptor beta chains sequenced from one sample in a study of blood T cell repertoires in COVID-19. Sequencing used immunoSEQ multiplex PCR; TCRdb keeps in-frame clones, though not all of them. The data hold over 150,000 clones, with over 80% observed a single time. What was sequenced was peripheral blood. These receptor sequences come from a woman aged 55-69 years with acute or convalescent COVID-19.

The J gene is TRBJ2-3, the V gene TRBV3-1 (or the pseudogene TRBV3-2); TRBD2 matches 9 bases. This CDR3 is built from 15 residues. Germline V gives CDR1 LGHDT, CDR2 YNNKEL (reference sequence). Unmatched junction bases numbered 13, after V lost 4 bases and J lost 11 bases. CDR3 region: CASSPLNQRGARQYF. DNA of the CDR3: TGTGCCAGCAGCCCCCTTAACCAGCGGGGGGCCCGGCAGTATTTT.

This clone was seen once. V gene TRBV24-1 combines with J gene TRBJ1-2; 10 nucleotides line up with TRBD1. Germline V gene lookup returns CDR1 KGHDR and CDR2 SFDVKD. V trimming: 7 bases; J trimming: 4 bases; junction bases outside the gene matches: 8. The CDR3 loop spans 15 amino acids. The CDR3 region is CATSEPGQGIYGYTF. CDR3 in DNA: TGTGCCACCAGCGAACCGGGACAGGGGATCTATGGCTACACCTTC.

This clone was picked up one time. J is TRBJ2-3 and V is TRBV5-1, with TRBD2 matching over 9 bases. Germline lookup yields CDR1 SGHRS and CDR2 YFSETQ. With V trimmed by 0 bases and J by 2 bases, 4 bases remained unmatched. The CDR3 totals 16 residues. The CDR3 protein is CASSLDLAGSTDTQYF. DNA for the CDR3: TGCGCCAGCAGCTTGGACCTAGCGGGGTCCACAGATACGCAGTATTTT.

The gene calls are TRBV18 and TRBJ1-2; D may be TRBD1 (6 bases). There are 12 residues in the CDR3. The ends were cut back, 2 bases at V and 8 bases at J, with 9 bases in the middle. The germline gives CDR1 KGHSH, CDR2 LQKENI. CDR3 region: CASSPRTEGYTF. DNA of the CDR3: TGTGCCAGCTCACCAAGGACAGAGGGCTACACCTTC.

The chain has TRBV7-9 and TRBJ1-1, with 10 bases lining up with TRBD1. The V gene's germline CDR1 is SEHNR and CDR2 FQNEAQ (reference sequence). The CDR3 runs to 19 residues. V shed 5 bases and J 1 base; nucleotides not matched to a gene: 16. This chain's CDR3 is CASSPETTRDRGRNTEAFF. CDR3 sequence (DNA): TGTGCCAGCAGCCCTGAAACGACCCGGGACAGGGGAAGGAACACTGAAGCTTTCTTT.

V and J are TRBV4-3 and TRBJ2-4; tentative D call: TRBD2 (7 bases). V lost 0 bases to trimming and J lost 6 bases, with 18 bases between them. Germline V gives CDR1 LGHNA, CDR2 YSLEER. The CDR3 contains 17 residues. The CDR3 coding sequence is TGCGCCAGCAGCCAAGATCGAGGAGGGGGGGAAGGAAACATTCAGTACTTC. Translation gives CASSQDRGGGEGNIQYF.

The rearrangement joins TRBV11-2 to TRBJ1-1; no firm D call. The CDR3 spans 14 residues. CDR1 is SGHAT and CDR2 is FQNNGV in the germline V gene. V was shortened by 5 bases and J by 1 base, with 11 bases between the two germline ends. Here the CDR3 DNA reads TGTGCCAGCAGCCCCCGGGCGGGGAACACTGAAGCTTTCTTT. Translation: CASSPRAGNTEAFF.

This clone turned up a few times. V usage is TRBV18 and J usage is TRBJ2-5; 8 nucleotides line up with TRBD1. The CDR3 is made up of 16 amino acids. The J segment lost 1 base and the V segment lost 6 bases, leaving 10 bases of the junction unmatched. Germline assignment: CDR1 KGHSH and CDR2 LQKENI. CDR3 amino acids: CASSSTGQGLQETQYF. The CDR3 region has the DNA TGTGCCAGCTCGTCTACCGGACAGGGCCTCCAAGAGACCCAGTACTTC.

The rearrangement joins TRBV10-3 to TRBJ2-3, with TRBD2 matching over 8 bases. V lost 5 bases, J lost 0 bases, and 10 bases stayed unmatched. Germline loops: CDR1 ENHRY, CDR2 SYGVKD. This CDR3 region has 17 residues. In DNA form, the CDR3 reads TGTGCCATCAGTCGAAACGGGGGGGCGAAGAGCACAGATACGCAGTATTTT. It yields the protein CAISRNGGAKSTDTQYF.

J is TRBJ1-3 and V is TRBV7-2, with D tentatively TRBD1 (6 bases). Germline-derived CDR1 and CDR2 are SGHTA and FQGNSA. The CDR3 consists of 16 residues. V was cut by 4 bases and J by 7 bases, with 20 bases left in between. CDR3 bases: TGTGCCAGCAGCTCCTTTGGCGGGGGAGGGGGTAACACCATATATTTT. As protein: CASSSFGGGGGNTIYF.

V gene TRBV24-1 combines with J gene TRBJ2-3; the match to TRBD2 covers 8 bases. The CDR3 runs to 19 residues. Losses at the gene ends were 3 bases for V and 6 bases for J; bases not matched to a gene: 19. Germline assignment: CDR1 KGHDR and CDR2 SFDVKD. This chain's CDR3 is CATSDITAEAGAPVDTQYF. In DNA, the CDR3 is TGTGCCACCAGTGATATTACAGCTGAAGCGGGGGCCCCCGTGGATACGCAGTATTTT.

This clone was counted between two and nine times. The chain carries TRBV21-1 and TRBJ1-3. TRBV21-1 is designated a pseudogene. This CDR3 is 15 amino acids long. CDR3 coding DNA: TGTGCCAGCAGCAAAACCGGGTGCTCTGGAAACACCATATATTTT. This translates into CASSKTGCSGNTIYF.

The chain combines TRBV27 with TRBJ2-1, with TRBD2 identical over 8 bases. The CDR3 covers 15 residues. V dropped 2 bases and J dropped 4; count of bases not matched to a gene: 4. The germline gives CDR1 MNHEY, CDR2 SMNVEV (reference sequence). The chain's CDR3 is CASSLLRGGYNEQFF. The CDR3 DNA reads as TGTGCCAGCAGTTTACTCCGGGGGGGATACAATGAGCAGTTCTTC.

The chain carries TRBV9 and TRBJ2-5, with TRBD1 matching over 8 bases. The CDR3 spans 14 residues. The germline V gene has CDR1 SGDLS and CDR2 YYNGEE. After removal of 2 bases from V and 6 bases from J, the junction contained 6 bases not matched to a gene. CDR3: CASSVGQGMQTQYF. For the CDR3, the DNA is TGTGCCAGCAGCGTCGGACAGGGTATGCAGACCCAGTACTTC. Drawing the rest from reference TRBV9 and TRBJ2-5, the complete variable domain is DSGVTQTPKHLITATGQRVTLRCSPRSGDLSVYWYQQSLDQGLQFLIQYYNGEERAKGNILERFSAQQFPDLHSELNLSSLELGDSALYFCASSVGQGMQTQYFGPGTRLLVL.

The chain couples TRBV7-2 to TRBJ1-5; tentative D call: TRBD1 (6 bases). Germline V gene sequence: CDR1 SGHTA, CDR2 FQGNSA. V gave up 1 base and J gave up 6 bases, with 13 bases separating them. This CDR3 is built from 15 residues. The CDR3 is CASSLDRRGGQPQHF. The CDR3 DNA follows: TGTGCCAGCAGCTTAGATAGGAGGGGGGGTCAGCCCCAGCATTTT. The full variable domain, its missing parts supplied by reference TRBV7-2 and TRBJ1-5, is GAGVSQSPSNKVTEKGKDVELRCDPISGHTALYWYRQSLGQGLEFLIYFQGNSAPDKSGLPSDRFSAERTGGSVSTLTIQRTQQEDSAVYLCASSLDRRGGQPQHFGDGTRLSIL.

This chain connects TRBV15 to TRBJ1-4, with D perhaps matching TRBD1 (5 bases). Germline CDR1 reads LNHNV; CDR2 reads YYDKDF (reference sequence). The V end lost 1 base, the J end lost 2 bases, and 14 bases lay between the germline ends. This CDR3 comprises 17 residues. The CDR3 nucleotides read TGTGCCACCAGCAGAGTGGTCAGCCGGGGGACTAATGAAAAACTGTTTTTT. Residues: CATSRVVSRGTNEKLFF.

The V and J genes are TRBV6-5 and TRBJ1-5; D call uncertain. The V gene's germline CDR1 is MNHEY and CDR2 SVGAGI. This CDR3 is built from 16 residues. The V end was cut by 2 bases, the J end by 0 bases, with 11 bases between. For the CDR3, the DNA is TGTGCCAGCAGTTACCCCGCGGAATATAGCAATCAGCCCCAGCATTTT. Amino acids: CASSYPAEYSNQPQHF.

The chain uses TRBV6-5 and TRBJ1-2, with 7 bases fitting TRBD1. This CDR3 has 12 residues. Germline CDR1 is MNHEY and CDR2 is SVGAGI. V was clipped by 10 bases and J by 5 bases; unmatched bases: 7. As DNA, the CDR3 is TGTGCCACCAAGACAGGGATGTATGGCTACACCTTC. It encodes CATKTGMYGYTF.

The V and J genes are TRBV30 and TRBJ1-2; 7 bases line up with TRBD1. Germline CDR1 reads GTSNPN; CDR2 reads SVGIG (reference sequence). Germline trimming cut 1 base from V and 6 bases from J; bases unmatched to any gene: 11. This CDR3 is 15 amino acids long. The CDR3 coding sequence is TGTGCCTGGAGTGAACCCGGGACAGTATCTAATGGCTACACCTTC. It codes for CAWSEPGTVSNGYTF.

V and J are TRBV6-1 and TRBJ2-5; TRBD1 agrees at 12 bases. Germline assignment: CDR1 MNHNS and CDR2 SASEGT. This CDR3 has 15 amino acids. J lost 5 bases, V lost 1 base, and 2 bases had no gene match. CDR3 DNA: TGTGCCAGCAGTGAAGTCGGGACAGGGGGCGAGACCCAGTACTTC. It specifies CASSEVGTGGETQYF.